This is a list of T cell receptor beta chains from one sample in a study of shared clonotypes between healthy human individuals. Produced via immunoSEQ multiplex PCR; TCRdb's table is partial and in-frame only. Here the sample spans about 2.4 million clones, approximately 93% being singletons. The sample comprised naive CD4+ T cells from PBMCs. The receptors shown here come from a young man in good health. Some clones in this sample may be carry-over from other donors' samples. Each CDR3 is given with its conserved first and last residue. D genes are given only for firm matches.

d_call j_call v_call cdr3_aa
- TRBJ2-7 TRBV6-1 CASSEMTGGFEQYF
TRBD1 TRBJ2-7 TRBV30 CAWKRQGASYEQYF
- TRBJ1-4 TRBV11-3 CASSRSSDEKLFF
- TRBJ2-1 TRBV7-6 CASSFLQGTLFF
- TRBJ1-1 TRBV28 CASSRGRRAASSNTEAFF
- TRBJ1-4 TRBV5-1 CASSKAPPATNEKLFF
TRBD1 TRBJ2-5 TRBV18 CASSPSGQSKETQYF
- TRBJ1-1 TRBV29-1 CSVDRVLNTEAFF
- TRBJ2-3 TRBV7-2 CASSSIPGALDGTQYF
TRBD2 TRBJ2-7 TRBV11-2 CASSAGTSGYEQYF
- TRBJ1-5 TRBV10-3 CAISPSDRSISNQPQHF
- TRBJ2-1 TRBV5-1 CASSRVPVDRYNEQFF
- TRBJ2-7 TRBV28 CASSPDIGVIEQYF
TRBD1 TRBJ1-2 TRBV27 CASSSRQGLDGYTF
- TRBJ1-1 TRBV6-6 CASSRNRETEAFF
- TRBJ1-3 TRBV6-6 CASSTPDAQGGTIYF
- TRBJ2-3 TRBV7-6 CASSLGASSADTQYF
- TRBJ2-3 TRBV4-3 CASSQRGGGSDTQYF
- TRBJ2-6 TRBV30 CAWSVLAGANVLTF
- TRBJ2-1 TRBV2 CASSDRTAYNEQFF
- TRBJ2-7 TRBV27 CASSWQVGHEQYF
- TRBJ2-6 TRBV19 CASSTPGTASGANVLTF
TRBD1 TRBJ1-5 TRBV28 CASSLEGAHQPQHF
- TRBJ2-7 TRBV6-5 CASSYHNRASYEQYF
TRBD1 TRBJ1-2 TRBV5-4 CASSSWGQGVNYGYTF
TRBD2 TRBJ2-7 TRBV28 CASSPWTSGRGYEQYF
TRBD1 TRBJ1-2 TRBV5-1 CASSFAGGNIVLYGYTF
- TRBJ2-7 TRBV19 CASSMESRSYEQYF
- TRBJ2-5 TRBV9 CASSGDGGSKETQYF